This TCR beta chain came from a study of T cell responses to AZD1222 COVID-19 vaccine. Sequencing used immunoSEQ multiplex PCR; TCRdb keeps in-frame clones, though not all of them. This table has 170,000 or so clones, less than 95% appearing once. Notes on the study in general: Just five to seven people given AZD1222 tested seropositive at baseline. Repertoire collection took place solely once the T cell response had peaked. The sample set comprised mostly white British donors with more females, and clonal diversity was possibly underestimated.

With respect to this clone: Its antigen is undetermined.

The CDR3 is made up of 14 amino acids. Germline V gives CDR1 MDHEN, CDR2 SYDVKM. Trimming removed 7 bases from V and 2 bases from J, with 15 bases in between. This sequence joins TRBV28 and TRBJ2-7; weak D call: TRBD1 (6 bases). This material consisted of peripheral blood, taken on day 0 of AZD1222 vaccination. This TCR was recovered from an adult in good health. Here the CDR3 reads CASKTDSPPYEQYF. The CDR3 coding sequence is TGTGCCAGCAAAACGGACAGCCCCCCCTACGAGCAGTACTTC.